This record looks at one T cell receptor beta chain sequence and its context. The sample belongs to a study of shared clonotypes between healthy human individuals. Genomic DNA (from each subset) was split evenly across several immunoSEQ plates. About 30,000 T cell genomes, or about 0.2 ug DNA, went into the sorted-subset replicate PCRs. This table comes from immunoSEQ multiplex PCR, and its TCRdb copy is limited to in-frame clones, with some not included. Among under 550,000 clones listed, 90% to 97% were seen once. Trimming cost V 2 bases and J 4 bases; bases outside gene matches: 3. This CDR3 has 14 residues. Per germline, CDR1 MNHNY and CDR2 SVGAGI (reference sequence).

The specimen was naive CD4+ T cells sorted from blood. Subset specified: CD45RA+ positively selected. This receptor was identified in a woman in her thirties in good health. The chain links TRBV6-6 to TRBJ2-5; TRBD2 agrees at 8 bases. CDR3 amino acids: CASSYSGSRETQYF. The CDR3 region has the DNA TGTGCCAGCAGTTACAGCGGGAGTCGAGAGACCCAGTACTTC.